The sequence of this T cell receptor (beta chain) was determined in a study of breast tumors, draining lymph nodes, adjacent tissues. TCRdb processed the multiplex PCR reads anew with MiXCR; each CDR3 protein has one entry. Of 120,000 to 150,000 distinct CDR3 sequences listed, approximately 32% are singletons. The germline gives CDR1 MNHNY, CDR2 SVGAGI (reference sequence). V trimming: 8 bases; J trimming: 6 bases; junction bases outside the gene matches: 11. CDR3 length: 15 residues. This clonotype was seen repeatedly, ten times or more. The lymph nodes were axillary draining lymph nodes from breast cancer patients.

This chain uses TRBV6-6 with TRBJ2-1; 9 bases are a match to TRBD1. The source of this sequence is a female donor with breast cancer. Some clones in this sample may be carry-over from other donors' samples. Sequenced input: axillary lymph node tissue. CDR3 sequence reads: CASLPRDRVGNEQFF. In DNA form, the CDR3 reads TGTGCCAGCCTCCCCCGGGACAGGGTAGGCAATGAGCAGTTCTTC.